This T cell receptor (beta chain) was retrieved from a study of blood T cell repertoires in COVID-19. Looking at the study overall: For recovered donors of Cohort 3, there were two negative PCRs, clearance, or symptom resolution. COVID-19 samples from acute and convalescent phases originated in the United States, Italy and Spain.

Assay used: immunoSEQ multiplex PCR; TCRdb lists only in-frame clones, some missing. The sample consists of roughly 230,000 clones, about nine tenths of them appearing once. The V gene's germline CDR1 is MNHEY and CDR2 SMNVEV (reference sequence). CDR3 length: 14 amino acids. V lost 0 bases, J lost 5 bases, and 11 bases lay in between. Participant-given clinical history determined each cohort assignment. Sequenced input: PBMCs or T cells enriched from blood (not recorded which). The TCR was taken from a man aged 30 to 39 in a cohort exposed to, infected with or recovered from COVID-19 (not recorded which). The chain employs TRBV27 and TRBJ2-7; D perhaps matches TRBD1 (6 bases). The CDR3 DNA reads TGTGCCAGCAGTTTATCACTCAGGGGCCACGAGCAGTACTTC. Its protein is CASSLSLRGHEQYF.